Presented here are 27 T cell receptor beta chains from one specimen sequenced in a study of shared clonotypes between healthy human individuals. The method was immunoSEQ multiplex PCR; TCRdb's version includes in-frame clones alone and lacks a portion of them. The sample contains about 100,000 clones, roughly 70% of which appear only once. The sequenced material came from memory CD8+ T cells sorted from blood. The sample's subset: CD45RO+ cells pooled with CCR7-negative TemRA cells. Receptors were obtained from a woman in her 30s in good health.

The chain recombines TRBV6-4 with TRBJ2-3, with 8 bases aligning to TRBD2. The CDR3 is 14 residues long. CDR1 and CDR2 (germline): MRHNA, SNTAGT. V shed 3 bases, J shed 4 bases, and the junction held 3 bases outside the gene matches. In DNA form, the CDR3 reads TGTGCCAGCAGTGAAGCGGGAGAGGCAGATACGCAGTATTTT. Translating gives CASSEAGEADTQYF.

This sequence joins TRBV10-1 and TRBJ2-2; 9 nucleotides agree with TRBD2. CDR1 is WNHNN and CDR2 is SYGVQD in the germline V gene (reference sequence). The CDR3 spans 15 residues. V gave up 4 bases and J gave up 4 bases; unmatched junction bases: 4. Written as DNA, the CDR3 is TGCGCCAGCAGTGTAGCGGGAGCGGGCACCGGGGAGCTGTTTTTT. Translated: CASSVAGAGTGELFF.

This clone has just a few counts. The rearrangement joins TRBV11-2 to TRBJ2-7; the D is unclear. The V end was cut by 0 bases, the J end by 3 bases, with 12 bases between. The CDR3 extends over 15 amino acids. The germline V gene has CDR1 SGHAT and CDR2 FQNNGV. The CDR3 nucleotides are TGTGCCAGCAGCTTAGACGGGCGTTTCGTCTACGAGCAGTACTTC. It specifies CASSLDGRFVYEQYF.

V gene TRBV5-1 combines with J gene TRBJ2-5; D might be TRBD2 (5 bases). The J call is doubtful: the DNA matches TRBJ2-7 better. Germline V gene data show CDR1 as SGHRS and CDR2 as YFSETQ. The CDR3 length is 14 residues. CDR3 sequence: CASSLELDYYEQYF. The CDR3 DNA reads TGCGCCAGCAGCTTGGAACTAGACTACTACGAGCAGTACTTC.

The rearrangement joins TRBV6-1 to TRBJ2-5, with 7 bases fitting TRBD2. The germline V gene encodes CDR1 MNHNS and CDR2 SASEGT. CDR3 length: 13 amino acids. The trim removed 7 bases at V and 5 bases at J, leaving 7 bases unmatched. The CDR3 reads CASTQREGETQYF. The DNA of the CDR3 is TGTGCCAGCACCCAGCGGGAAGGCGAGACCCAGTACTTC.

The chain couples TRBV5-8 to TRBJ2-1; 12 bases map to TRBD2. The length of the CDR3 is 15 residues. After removal of 3 bases from V and 10 bases from J, the junction contained 8 bases not matched to a gene. Germline values: CDR1 SGHTS, CDR2 YDEGEE. The CDR3 DNA is TGTGCCAGCAGCTACGGACTAGCGGGAATTAGGGAGCAGTTCTTC. Translating gives CASSYGLAGIREQFF.

The chain uses TRBV5-1 and TRBJ2-3; 7 positions agree with TRBD1. J gave up 4 bases and V 5 bases, and 13 bases lay outside the gene matches. The germline V gene encodes CDR1 SGHRS and CDR2 YFSETQ. CDR3 length: 16 residues. The DNA for the CDR3 is TGCGCCAGCAGGGATCGACAGGGCTCTAGTGCAGATACGCAGTATTTT. Its protein product is CASRDRQGSSADTQYF.

In nucleotides, the CDR3 is TGTGCCAGCAGCCCATTACAGCGCGCTGCCGAAAAACTGTTTTTT. This encodes CASSPLQRAAEKLFF. The V gene is TRBV28, the J gene TRBJ1-4; the D is unclear. This CDR3 is built from 15 residues. V was pared by 6 bases and J by 8 bases, with 19 bases between. Germline V lookup: CDR1 MDHEN, CDR2 SYDVKM.

The chain couples TRBV11-2 to TRBJ2-5; 9 bases align to TRBD2. The germline V gene has CDR1 SGHAT and CDR2 FQNNGV. V shed 5 bases and J 4 bases; nucleotides not matched to a gene: 14. CDR3 size: 17 residues. DNA for the CDR3: TGTGCCAGCAGCCCGATGGGACTAGCCGTGTCAGGAGAGACCCAGTACTTC. This gives the protein CASSPMGLAVSGETQYF.

This chain links TRBV25-1 with TRBJ2-2; D is possibly TRBD1 (6 bases). V was cut by 5 bases and J by 7 bases, with 23 bases left in between. The CDR3 spans 17 residues. CDR1 is MGHDK and CDR2 is SYGVNS in the germline V gene. The CDR3 nucleotides read TGTGCCAGCAGTAACTTTCGAGAAGGGCAGGGGAACGGGGAGCTGTTTTTT. Translation: CASSNFREGQGNGELFF. Filled out from reference TRBV25-1 and TRBJ2-2, the complete variable domain reads EADIYQTPRYLVIGTGKKITLECSQTMGHDKMYWYQQDPGMELHLIHYSYGVNSTEKGDLSSESTVSRIRTEHFPLTLESARPSHTSQYLCASSNFREGQGNGELFFGEGSRLTVL.

This clone has ten or more counts. Within the sample, other DNA sequences also encode this same CDR3. The rearrangement uses TRBV9 and TRBJ2-5; D may correspond to TRBD1 or TRBD2 (5 bases each). With 0 bases removed from V and 5 bases from J, the gap between germline ends came to 11 bases. Germline CDR1 reads SGDLS; CDR2 reads YYNGEE. The CDR3 contains 14 residues. The CDR3 DNA follows: TGTGCCAGCAGCGTAGGGGGGAGTGCGGAGACCCAGTACTTC. It specifies CASSVGGSAETQYF.

This clone was detected only a few times. The chain employs TRBV11-3 and TRBJ2-7; D unresolved. Germline V lookup: CDR1 SGHNT, CDR2 YENEEA. The CDR3 is made up of 13 amino acids. Deletions cut 5 bases from V and 7 bases from J, with 15 bases between. In DNA form, the CDR3 reads TGTGCCAGCAGCCGTCGACTGAGTGCGGAGCAGTACTTC. This codes for CASSRRLSAEQYF. The full variable domain, in which reference TRBV11-3 and TRBJ2-7 provide the parts outside the CDR3, is EAGVVQSPRYKIIEKKQPVAFWCNPISGHNTLYWYLQNLGQGPELLIRYENEEAVDDSQLPKDRFSAERLKGVDSTLKIQPAELGDSAVYLCASSRRLSAEQYFGPGTRLTVT.

The chain is built from TRBV11-1 and TRBJ2-5; 7 bases agree with TRBD1. The germline gives CDR1 SGHAT, CDR2 FQDESV (reference sequence). The CDR3 is made up of 14 amino acids. V was clipped by 5 bases and J by 2 bases; unmatched bases: 5. The CDR3 nucleotides read TGTGCCAGCAGCGGGGGACAGATTCAAGAGACCCAGTACTTC. It specifies CASSGGQIQETQYF.

The chain carries TRBV5-1 and TRBJ2-7; the D is unclear. The V gene's germline CDR1 is SGHRS and CDR2 YFSETQ. V gave up 2 bases and J gave up 0 bases, with 15 bases separating them. The CDR3 is 16 amino acids. CDR3 sequence (DNA): TGCGCCAGCAGCTTTGTAGTTTTAATTGTCTCCTACGAGCAGTACTTC. It is translated as CASSFVVLIVSYEQYF.

This chain uses TRBV6-5 with TRBJ2-2; perhaps D is TRBD1 or TRBD2 (5 bases each). Trimming shortened V by 2 bases and J by 4 bases, and 8 bases separated the two germline ends. In germline, CDR1 is MNHEY, CDR2 SVGAGI. The CDR3 spans 14 residues. The CDR3 loop is CASSYTGPTGELFF. The DNA for the CDR3 is TGTGCCAGCAGTTACACGGGGCCCACCGGGGAGCTGTTTTTT.

The chain employs TRBV27 and TRBJ2-7; maybe TRBD2 (6 bases). V lost 0 bases to trimming and J lost 3 bases, with 15 bases between them. The CDR3 spans 16 residues. CDR1 MNHEY and CDR2 SMNVEV come from the germline V gene (reference sequence). The CDR3 loop reads CASSLSWAGRFYEQYF. DNA for the CDR3: TGTGCCAGCAGTTTATCTTGGGCGGGGAGATTCTACGAGCAGTACTTC.

This chain connects TRBV6-4 to TRBJ2-2, with 12 positions matching TRBD1. The CDR3 totals 15 residues. Germline CDR1 MRHNA, CDR2 SNTAGT. V was clipped by 3 bases and J by 6 bases; unmatched bases: 2. CDR3 nucleotides: TGTGCCAGCAGTGAGGGACAGGGGGCCCCCGGGGAGCTGTTTTTT. Translation gives CASSEGQGAPGELFF.

This sequence joins TRBV19 and TRBJ1-6; 11 bases line up with TRBD1. Trimming at V came to 5 bases and at J to 8 bases, leaving 2 bases not matched to a gene. Germline lookup yields CDR1 LNHDA and CDR2 SQIVND (reference sequence). The CDR3 has 14 amino acids. CDR3 protein: CASSLDRGHSPLHF. The CDR3 coding sequence is TGTGCCAGTAGTTTGGACAGGGGGCATTCACCCCTCCACTTT.

This chain joins TRBV5-1 and TRBJ2-1; TRBD2 matches at 8 bases. The germline V gene has CDR1 SGHRS and CDR2 YFSETQ. CDR3 size: 16 residues. The junction had 8 bases not matched to a gene; V was cut back by 0 bases and J by 6 bases. The CDR3 region is CASSLVSGTSFNEQFF. In nucleotides, the CDR3 is TGCGCCAGCAGCTTGGTTTCCGGGACTAGTTTCAATGAGCAGTTCTTC.

The chain couples TRBV28 to TRBJ2-1; no reliable D call. The CDR3 has 17 amino acids. Germline V lookup: CDR1 MDHEN, CDR2 SYDVKM. V lost 3 bases and J lost 2, with 17 bases in between. Here the CDR3 reads CASSFPGETPPYNEQFF. The CDR3 region has the DNA TGTGCCAGCAGTTTCCCAGGAGAGACCCCACCCTACAATGAGCAGTTCTTC.

This clone was seen more than once but under ten times. The V call is TRBV28, the J call TRBJ1-5; 10 bases agree with TRBD1. J gave up 2 bases and V 6 bases, and 1 base lay outside the gene matches. Germline assignment: CDR1 MDHEN and CDR2 SYDVKM. This CDR3 comprises 14 residues. For the CDR3, the DNA is TGTGCCAGCAGAGGGACAGGGGGCAATCAGCCCCAGCATTTT. This gives the protein CASRGTGGNQPQHF. Full variable domain (remainder filled in from reference TRBV28 and TRBJ1-5): DVKVTQSSRYLVKRTGEKVFLECVQDMDHENMFWYRQDPGLGLRLIYFSYDVKMKEKGDIPEGYSVSREKKERFSLILESASTNQTSMYLCASRGTGGNQPQHFGDGTRLSIL.

In DNA, the CDR3 is TGTGCCAGCAGAGCCGGGACTAGCGGGACCTACGAGCAGTACTTC. Amino acid sequence: CASRAGTSGTYEQYF. The genes are TRBV6-6 and TRBJ2-7, with 13 bases lining up with TRBD2. CDR3 length equals 15 residues. Germline CDR1 reads MNHNY; CDR2 reads SVGAGI (reference sequence). After removal of 6 bases from V and 2 bases from J, the junction contained 4 bases not matched to a gene.

V and J are TRBV2 and TRBJ1-5; 9 bases map to TRBD1. CDR1 and CDR2 (germline): SNHLY, FYNNEI. The V segment lost 5 bases and the J segment 4 bases; nucleotides outside the gene matches: 3. The CDR3 covers 14 residues. The CDR3 region is CASSPDRGNQPQHF. Written as DNA, the CDR3 is TGTGCCAGCAGTCCGGACAGGGGTAATCAGCCCCAGCATTTT.

V usage is TRBV5-8 and J usage is TRBJ2-1; possible D gene TRBD2, 5 bases. Germline-derived CDR1 and CDR2 are SGHTS and YDEGEE. CDR3 length equals 16 residues. Trimming took off 0 bases at V and 4 bases at J, with 14 bases between the two ends. The CDR3 protein is CASSLGGRWGYNEQFF. As DNA, the CDR3 is TGTGCCAGCAGCTTGGGCGGGCGCTGGGGTTACAATGAGCAGTTCTTC.

Ten or more counts support this clone. The chain uses TRBV19 and TRBJ2-7; 7 bases line up with TRBD1. J gave up 7 bases and V 6 bases, and 9 bases lay outside the gene matches. The CDR3 sequence is 13 residues long. Germline V gives CDR1 LNHDA, CDR2 SQIVND (reference sequence). This chain's CDR3 is CASSRGTAREQYF. CDR3 DNA: TGTGCCAGTAGCCGAGGGACAGCAAGGGAGCAGTACTTC.

The chain uses TRBV6-5 and TRBJ1-5; weak D call: TRBD1 (6 bases). CDR3 size: 15 residues. Germline lookup yields CDR1 MNHEY and CDR2 SVGAGI. Trimming shortened V by 0 bases and J by 7 bases, and 13 bases separated the two germline ends. The CDR3 nucleotides are TGTGCCAGCAGTTACTCCGGGGACACGGAACAGCCCCAGCATTTT. Translating it yields CASSYSGDTEQPQHF.

A remark on this clone: A much larger clone is a single base away; this may be a read error. The same CDR3 also results from other DNA sequences found in this sample. This chain connects TRBV11-2 to TRBJ2-1, with 7 positions matching TRBD2. The J segment lost 2 bases and the V segment lost 2 bases, leaving 3 bases of the junction unmatched. CDR1 is SGHAT, CDR2 FQNNGV, per germline. This CDR3 is built from 15 residues. CDR3 loop: CASSLTGGPYNEQFF. CDR3 coding DNA: TGTGCCAGCAGCTTAACGGGAGGACCCTACAATGAGCAGTTCTTC.